This T cell receptor (beta chain) was profiled in a study of cytomegalovirus exposure and HLA in healthy donors. Overall study context: Prior work identified some 120 million unique TCR beta sequences in about 179 million T cells. Overall study results and limits: A later analysis associated 16,000 or so TCR beta sequences with HLA alleles at a 0.05 false discovery rate.

Germline loops: CDR1 SGHRS, CDR2 YFSETQ. Trimming cost V 0 bases and J 4 bases; bases outside gene matches: 4. The CDR3 totals 16 residues. Regarding donors, all were healthy bone marrow donors. The study ran its PCR with 60 Vbeta and 13 Jbeta primers. How the authors handled the data: A follow-up analysis tallied 65 million to 80 million unique TCR beta chains, roughly 11 million shared. The repertoire was sequenced with immunoSEQ multiplex PCR; TCRdb's copy has only in-frame clones and lacks some. Clonal size and the V and J genes are those of that table, whereas D and trimming came from the DNA. The table includes around 150,000 clones, around 80% detected once. In regard to this clone: Its specificity is unknown.

V usage is TRBV5-1 and J usage is TRBJ2-3; 11 nucleotides line up with TRBD2. Specimen: PBMCs. The sequence was collected from a man aged 40-49 years in good health and CMV-seronegative. The CDR3 nucleotides read TGCGCCAGCAGCTTGGTAACTAGCGGGAGCGCAGATACGCAGTATTTT. Translation: CASSLVTSGSADTQYF.